Included here is one T cell receptor (beta chain) sequence, with context. Its antigen is not known. This sample was included in a study of cytotoxic CD8 clonotypes in ibrutinib-treated CLL. Study at large: Patients attained about 25 partial and 2 complete responses; at median around 68 months, roughly 15 remained remitted while around 12 progressed. The study recorded mean values of approximately 260,000 productive templates and 90,000 to 100,000 productive rearrangements per sample. Notes on the study in general: Clonality measured at baseline exceeded age-matched healthy donors, tracking circulating CD8+ T-cell counts.

Some clones are missing from TCRdb's copy, which holds only in-frame ones; the method was immunoSEQ multiplex PCR. Of roughly 250,000 clones detected, roughly 74% appear once; the ten largest clones hold 15%. About 2 micrograms of genomic DNA from cryopreserved PBMCs went into TCR beta libraries. The ends were cut back, 8 bases at V and 7 bases at J, with 12 bases in the middle. Germline loops: CDR1 KGHSH, CDR2 LQKENI. This CDR3 has 12 amino acids. The receptor comes from a human donor with chronic lymphocytic leukemia. This chain connects TRBV18 to TRBJ2-1, with no clear D. The sample in question was PBMCs, obtained after 24 months of ibrutinib treatment. This chain's CDR3 is CASASSRNEQFF. In nucleotides, the CDR3 is TGTGCCAGCGCCTCTAGTCGGAATGAGCAGTTCTTC.